The present T cell receptor (beta chain) was sequenced within a study of blood T cell repertoires in COVID-19. Overall study context: Samples taken during acute and convalescent COVID-19 were collected in the United States, Italy and Spain. From T cells, B-cell-depleted T cells, or PBMCs came the material, which was cDNA or gDNA.

CDR3 length: 18 residues. Per the study methods: Researchers report that nucleated cell counts were estimated from reference gene primer amplification. Assay: immunoSEQ multiplex PCR; the TCRdb copy retains only in-frame clones and omits some. V, J and clone size derive from that table, while D and trimming were established from the DNA sequence. Among 8,800 or so clones, over 70% were seen once, and the ten largest hold roughly 9.9%. The sample consisted of peripheral blood. This receptor was identified in a human donor in a cohort sampled during active COVID-19. This chain joins TRBV21-1 and TRBJ2-3; the table calls TRBD1, which could not be checked here. TRBV21-1 represents a pseudogene. The CDR3 nucleotides read TGTGCCGGCAGCAAAGCTCCACCGGGACAGGGGTTTACAGATACGCAGTATTTT. Translating gives CAGSKAPPGQGFTDTQYF.